The 10 T cell receptor beta chains listed next were all sequenced from one sample in a study of blood T cell repertoires in COVID-19. Sequenced by immunoSEQ multiplex PCR; TCRdb stores in-frame clones only, minus some. There are about 170,000 clones in the sample; 70% to 90% occur only once, and around 7.7% lies in the top ten. Sequencing was carried out using peripheral blood. These receptors all stem from a man aged 40-55 years who had recovered from COVID-19.

The V gene is TRBV7-2, the J gene TRBJ2-7; weak D call: TRBD1 (6 bases). The V gene's germline CDR1 is SGHTA and CDR2 FQGNSA. Between the trimmed V and J ends, which lost 10 bases and 3 bases, there was a span of 16 bases. The CDR3 contains 13 residues. The CDR3 nucleotides are TGTGCCACAGGGGAGTCGACGGGCTACGAGCAGTACTTC. This gives the protein CATGESTGYEQYF.

The V and J genes are TRBV27 and TRBJ1-2; 9 bases line up with TRBD1. CDR3 length: 15 amino acids. Germline V gene sequence: CDR1 MNHEY, CDR2 SMNVEV (reference sequence). Unmatched junction bases numbered 9, after V lost 3 bases and J lost 7 bases. The DNA of the CDR3 is TGTGCCAGCAGTTTTCGTCGGGACAGGGCTGTTGGCTACACCTTC. As protein: CASSFRRDRAVGYTF.

The chain carries TRBV4-1 and TRBJ1-1; 7 nucleotides line up with TRBD1. This CDR3 comprises 17 residues. Germline lookup yields CDR1 MGHRA and CDR2 YSYEKL. V was pared by 4 bases and J by 0 bases, with 11 bases of the junction left unmatched. CDR3 nucleotides: TGCGCCAGCAGCCTCACAGGGGTAGGACAAATGAACACTGAAGCTTTCTTT. Translated: CASSLTGVGQMNTEAFF.

The chain joins TRBV19 to TRBJ1-5; D perhaps matches TRBD1 (6 bases). The CDR3 is made up of 15 amino acids. V shed 1 base and J shed 6 bases, with 13 bases lying between them. The germline V gene has CDR1 LNHDA and CDR2 SQIVND (reference sequence). CDR3 residues: CASSIVRGAGQPQHF. CDR3 nucleotide sequence: TGTGCCAGTAGTATAGTCAGGGGCGCTGGTCAGCCCCAGCATTTT.

The V gene is TRBV6-5, the J gene TRBJ1-1, with D perhaps TRBD1 (5 bases). CDR1 is MNHEY and CDR2 is SVGAGI in the germline V gene. Trimming pared 6 bases from V and 4 bases from J, leaving 12 bases between. The CDR3 is 13 residues long. CDR3 coding DNA: TGTGCCAGCAGGTTCCGACAGATCACTGAAGCTTTCTTT. Translating gives CASRFRQITEAFF.

The chain joins TRBV12-5 to TRBJ1-6, with 8 bases that match TRBD1. The CDR3 runs to 15 residues. CDR1 and CDR2 (germline): LGHNT, FRNRAP. The J segment lost 7 bases and the V segment lost 3 bases, leaving 5 bases of the junction unmatched. Here the CDR3 DNA reads TGTGCTAGTGGTTTTCGGGACAGGTCCAATTCACCCCTCCACTTT. This encodes CASGFRDRSNSPLHF.

The J gene is TRBJ2-1, the V gene TRBV5-1, with 9 positions matching TRBD2. After removal of 0 bases from V and 5 bases from J, the junction contained 0 bases not matched to a gene. Germline CDR1 is SGHRS and CDR2 is YFSETQ. CDR3 size: 14 residues. In nucleotides, the CDR3 is TGCGCCAGCAGCTTGGGCGGGAGGGACAATGAGCAGTTCTTC. Translation gives CASSLGGRDNEQFF.

The chain couples TRBV28 to TRBJ1-4; 7 nucleotides line up with TRBD1. J lost 7 bases, V lost 6 bases, and 8 bases had no gene match. Germline lookup yields CDR1 MDHEN and CDR2 SYDVKM. This CDR3 comprises 14 residues. In DNA, the CDR3 is TGTGCCAGCAGGCTAGGGGGCGCGGGTGAAAAACTGTTTTTT. Translation gives CASRLGGAGEKLFF.

V usage is TRBV7-6 and J usage is TRBJ2-6; 8 bases are a match to TRBD1. Germline CDR1 SGHVS, CDR2 FNYEAQ. The CDR3 has 16 residues. V gave up 5 bases and J gave up 4 bases; unmatched junction bases: 7. The CDR3 sequence: CASSRRTGTGANVLTF. In DNA form, the CDR3 reads TGTGCCAGCAGCCGCCGGACAGGGACCGGGGCCAACGTCCTGACTTTC.

The chain is built from TRBV7-2 and TRBJ2-1; 8 bases are shared with TRBD2. Per the germline V gene, CDR1 is SGHTA and CDR2 is FQGNSA. The V gene end was trimmed by 5 bases and the J gene end by 8 bases; junction bases not matched to a gene: 11. The CDR3 is made up of 15 amino acids. The CDR3 region has the DNA TGTGCCAGCAGCCCGACGGGGACTAGTAGGTATGAGCAGTTCTTC. Protein sequence: CASSPTGTSRYEQFF.